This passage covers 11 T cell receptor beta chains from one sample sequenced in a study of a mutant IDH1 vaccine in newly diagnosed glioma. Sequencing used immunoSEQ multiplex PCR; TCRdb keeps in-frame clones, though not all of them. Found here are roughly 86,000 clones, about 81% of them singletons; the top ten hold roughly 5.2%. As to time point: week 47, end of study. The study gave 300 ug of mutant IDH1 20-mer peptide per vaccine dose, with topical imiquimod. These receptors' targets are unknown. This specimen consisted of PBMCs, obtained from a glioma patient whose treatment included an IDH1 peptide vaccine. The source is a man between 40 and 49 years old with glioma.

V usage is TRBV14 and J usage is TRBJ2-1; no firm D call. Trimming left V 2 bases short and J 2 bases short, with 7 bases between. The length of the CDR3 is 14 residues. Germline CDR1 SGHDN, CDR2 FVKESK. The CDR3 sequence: CASSQLDPYNEQFF. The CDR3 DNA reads TGTGCCAGCAGCCAACTAGACCCCTACAATGAGCAGTTCTTC.

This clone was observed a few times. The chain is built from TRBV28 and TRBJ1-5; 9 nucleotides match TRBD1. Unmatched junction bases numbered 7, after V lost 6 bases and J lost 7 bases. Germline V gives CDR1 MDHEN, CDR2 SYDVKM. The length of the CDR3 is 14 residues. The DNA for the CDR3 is TGTGCCAGCAGCCCTACAGGGGGCAGACAGCCCCAGCATTTT. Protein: CASSPTGGRQPQHF.

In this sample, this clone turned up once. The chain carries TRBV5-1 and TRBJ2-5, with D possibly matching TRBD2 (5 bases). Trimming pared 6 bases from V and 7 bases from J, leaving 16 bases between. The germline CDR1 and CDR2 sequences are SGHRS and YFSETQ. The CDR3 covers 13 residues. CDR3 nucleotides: TGCGCCAGCAATGACCCCTCTCGGGGGACCCAGTACTTC. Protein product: CASNDPSRGTQYF.

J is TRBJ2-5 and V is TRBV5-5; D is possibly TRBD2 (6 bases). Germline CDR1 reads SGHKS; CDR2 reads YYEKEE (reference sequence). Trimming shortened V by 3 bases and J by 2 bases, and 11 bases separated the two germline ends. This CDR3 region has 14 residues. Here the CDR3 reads CASSWGTLQETQYF. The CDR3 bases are TGTGCCAGCAGCTGGGGGACTCTGCAAGAGACCCAGTACTTC.

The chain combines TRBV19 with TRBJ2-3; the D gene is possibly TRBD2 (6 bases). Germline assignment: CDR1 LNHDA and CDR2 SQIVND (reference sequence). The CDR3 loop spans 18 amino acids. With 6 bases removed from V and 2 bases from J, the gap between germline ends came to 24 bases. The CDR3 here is CASSRGDWRARFTDTQYF. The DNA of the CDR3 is TGTGCCAGTAGCAGAGGGGACTGGAGGGCGAGATTCACAGATACGCAGTATTTT.

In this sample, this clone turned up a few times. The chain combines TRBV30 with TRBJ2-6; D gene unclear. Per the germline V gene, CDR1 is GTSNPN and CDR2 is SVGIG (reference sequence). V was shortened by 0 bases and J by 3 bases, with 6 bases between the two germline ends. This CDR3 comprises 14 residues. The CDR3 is CAWSVLGGANVLTF. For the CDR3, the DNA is TGTGCCTGGAGTGTACTGGGTGGGGCCAACGTCCTGACTTTC.

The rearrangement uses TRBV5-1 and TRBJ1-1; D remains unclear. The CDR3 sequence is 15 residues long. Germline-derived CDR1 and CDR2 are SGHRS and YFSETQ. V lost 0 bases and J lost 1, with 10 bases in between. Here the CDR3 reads CASSLELLKNTEAFF. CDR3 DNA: TGCGCCAGCAGCTTGGAACTGCTAAAGAACACTGAAGCTTTCTTT.

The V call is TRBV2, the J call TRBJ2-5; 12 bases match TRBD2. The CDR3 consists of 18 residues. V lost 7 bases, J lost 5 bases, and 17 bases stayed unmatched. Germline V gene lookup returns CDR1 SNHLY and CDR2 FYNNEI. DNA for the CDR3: TGTGCCAGCATTCCCTTGGGTCGACTAGCGGGAGACACGGAGACCCAGTACTTC. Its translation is CASIPLGRLAGDTETQYF.

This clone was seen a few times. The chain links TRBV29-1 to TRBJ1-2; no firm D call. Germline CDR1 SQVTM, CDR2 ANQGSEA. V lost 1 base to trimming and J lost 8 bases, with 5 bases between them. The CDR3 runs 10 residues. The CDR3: CSVEGYGYTF. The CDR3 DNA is TGCAGCGTTGAAGGCTACGGCTACACCTTC.

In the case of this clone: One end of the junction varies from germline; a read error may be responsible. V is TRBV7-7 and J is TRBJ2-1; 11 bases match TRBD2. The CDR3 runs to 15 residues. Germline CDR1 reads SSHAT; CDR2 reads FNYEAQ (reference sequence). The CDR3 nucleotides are TGTGCTAGCAGCCTTACTAGCGGGAGCCACAATGAGCAGTTCTTC. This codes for CASSLTSGSHNEQFF.

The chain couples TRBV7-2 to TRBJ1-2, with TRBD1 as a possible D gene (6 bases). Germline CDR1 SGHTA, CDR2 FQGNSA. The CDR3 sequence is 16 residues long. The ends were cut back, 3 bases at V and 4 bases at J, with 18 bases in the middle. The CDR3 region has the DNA TGTGCCAGCAGCTTTGGTGCGGGGGCGCGTGGCTATGGCTACACCTTC. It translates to CASSFGAGARGYGYTF.